This TCR beta chain was observed in a study of cytomegalovirus exposure and HLA in healthy donors. The PCR employed 60 Vbeta primers together with 13 Jbeta primers. The data were produced by immunoSEQ multiplex PCR, yet TCRdb's version contains in-frame clones alone and is incomplete. The table shows tens of thousands of clones, with approximately 75% occurring only once. This clone was detected a few times. The length of the CDR3 is 10 residues. Between the trimmed V and J ends, which lost 4 bases and 4 bases, there was a span of 3 bases. Germline assignment: CDR1 SGHTS and CDR2 YDEGEE. The sample was PBMCs. The origin of this receptor is a man aged 40-49 years in good health and CMV-seronegative. J is TRBJ2-7 and V is TRBV5-8; no definite D call. The CDR3 DNA reads TGTGCCAGCAGCACATACGAGCAGTACTTC. Amino acids: CASSTYEQYF. Full variable domain (remainder filled in from reference TRBV5-8 and TRBJ2-7): EAGVTQSPTHLIKTRGQQATLRCSPISGHTSVYWYQQALGLGLQFLLWYDEGEERNRGNFPPRFSGRQFPNYSSELNVNALELEDSALYLCASSTYEQYFGPGTRLTVT.